Shown below are 26 T cell receptor beta chains from a single sample sequenced in a study of blood T cell repertoires in COVID-19. Sequenced by immunoSEQ multiplex PCR; TCRdb stores in-frame clones only, minus some. The sample lists over 250,000 clones, about nine tenths occurring once. Sequencing was done on a sample of peripheral blood. These TCRs come from a woman in her sixties with acute or convalescent COVID-19.

V gene TRBV27 combines with J gene TRBJ2-1; D might be TRBD1 (5 bases). Germline CDR1 reads MNHEY; CDR2 reads SMNVEV (reference sequence). The ends were cut back, 4 bases at V and 8 bases at J, with 12 bases in the middle. The CDR3 length is 13 residues. CDR3 region: CASSSRWGDEQFF. DNA for the CDR3: TGTGCCAGCAGTTCTCGGTGGGGCGATGAGCAGTTCTTC.

The V gene is TRBV28, the J gene TRBJ1-2; D may be TRBD1 (5 bases). There are 11 residues in the CDR3. The ends were cut back, 3 bases at V and 8 bases at J, with 7 bases in the middle. Germline lookup yields CDR1 MDHEN and CDR2 SYDVKM. In nucleotides, the CDR3 is TGTGCCAGCAGTTTCGCAGGGGGCTACACCTTC. Its protein is CASSFAGGYTF.

The CDR3 spells CASSLLAAEQFF. The CDR3 bases are TGTGCCAGCAGCCTACTAGCGGCTGAGCAGTTCTTC. The chain is built from TRBV7-2 and TRBJ2-1, with TRBD2 matching over 8 bases. J was trimmed by 9 bases and V by 5 bases; bases with no gene match: 3. The germline CDR1 and CDR2 sequences are SGHTA and FQGNSA. The CDR3 spans 12 residues.

The rearrangement uses TRBV7-8 and TRBJ2-1, with D possibly matching TRBD2 (5 bases). V lost 4 bases and J lost 15, with 13 bases in between. CDR1 SGHVS and CDR2 FQNEAQ come from the germline V gene. This CDR3 is built from 11 residues. The CDR3 reads CASSSTPRAFF. In nucleotides, the CDR3 is TGTGCCAGCAGCTCGACTCCGAGGGCGTTCTTC.

The chain recombines TRBV5-1 with TRBJ1-2; D not certain. There are 15 residues in the CDR3. The germline CDR1 and CDR2 sequences are SGHRS and YFSETQ. The germline V and J ends were trimmed by 3 bases and 7 bases, with 19 bases remaining between them. This CDR3 reads CASSYATVSVGGYTF. DNA for the CDR3: TGCGCCAGCAGCTACGCGACCGTAAGCGTTGGTGGCTACACCTTC.

Here the CDR3 reads CASSQGPQGSYGYTF. CDR3 coding DNA: TGCGCCAGCAGCCAGGGTCCCCAGGGTTCCTATGGCTACACCTTC. The chain recombines TRBV4-1 with TRBJ1-2; perhaps TRBD1 as D (5 bases). The CDR3 sequence is 15 residues long. Germline loops: CDR1 MGHRA, CDR2 YSYEKL. Trimming cost V 3 bases and J 4 bases, with 15 bases left between them.

This rearrangement joins TRBV11-2 to TRBJ1-1; weak D call: TRBD1 (5 bases). The CDR3 is made up of 12 amino acids. V lost 1 base, J lost 9 bases, and 9 bases lay in between. CDR1 SGHAT and CDR2 FQNNGV come from the germline V gene. The CDR3 DNA sequence: TGTGCCAGCAGCTTAGTGCGGGGGAAAGCTTTCTTT. This gives the protein CASSLVRGKAFF.

The chain recombines TRBV6-2 or TRBV6-3 with TRBJ1-1; 8 bases map to TRBD1. The germline CDR1 and CDR2 sequences are MNHEY and SVGEGT. V gave up 4 bases and J gave up 1 base; unmatched junction bases: 5. The CDR3 has 15 residues. CDR3 in DNA: TGTGCCAGCAGTTTGCCCGGGACAGGGAACACTGAAGCTTTCTTT. As protein: CASSLPGTGNTEAFF.

The V call is TRBV6-5, the J call TRBJ2-7; possible D gene TRBD2, 6 bases. The CDR3 has 12 amino acids. CDR1 and CDR2 (germline): MNHEY, SVGAGI. V lost 7 bases to trimming and J lost 2 bases, with 9 bases between them. The CDR3 spells CASTGGTYEQYF. The CDR3 DNA reads as TGTGCCAGCACTGGGGGGACCTACGAGCAGTACTTC.

The chain carries TRBV7-9 and TRBJ2-7; D is possibly TRBD1 (5 bases). The CDR3 has 14 amino acids. The germline V gene encodes CDR1 SEHNR and CDR2 FQNEAQ (reference sequence). V was trimmed by 2 bases and J by 2 bases, leaving 10 bases between them. The CDR3 DNA reads TGTGCCAGCAGCTTAAACAGGTCACCCTACGAGCAGTACTTC. It is translated as CASSLNRSPYEQYF.

The chain joins TRBV5-6 to TRBJ1-6; TRBD1 matches 8 bases. This CDR3 comprises 13 residues. The V gene end was trimmed by 4 bases and the J gene end by 8 bases; junction bases not matched to a gene: 2. Germline V gene lookup returns CDR1 SGHDT and CDR2 YYEEEE. CDR3: CASSPTGDSPLHF. The CDR3 DNA follows: TGTGCCAGCAGCCCGACAGGGGATTCACCCCTCCACTTT.

This chain uses TRBV7-2 with TRBJ1-1; D may be TRBD1 (5 bases). This CDR3 comprises 14 residues. V was cut by 5 bases and J by 1 base, with 11 bases left in between. From germline, CDR1 is SGHTA and CDR2 FQGNSA. For the CDR3, the DNA is TGTGCCAGCAGCCCCCCCAGGGAGAACACTGAAGCTTTCTTT. It specifies CASSPPRENTEAFF.

J is TRBJ1-1 and V is TRBV28, with a tentative D call TRBD1 (5 bases). The V end was cut by 0 bases, the J end by 3 bases, with 8 bases between. The length of the CDR3 is 14 residues. Germline CDR1 MDHEN, CDR2 SYDVKM. CDR3 protein: CASSLWGEDTEAFF. In nucleotides, the CDR3 is TGTGCCAGCAGTTTATGGGGGGAGGACACTGAAGCTTTCTTT.

V usage is TRBV9 and J usage is TRBJ2-5, with D possibly matching TRBD2 (7 bases). From germline, CDR1 is SGDLS and CDR2 YYNGEE. V was shortened by 4 bases and J by 2 bases, with 15 bases between the two germline ends. This CDR3 is built from 15 residues. The CDR3 loop reads CASSPSGGTQETQYF. The CDR3 nucleotides are TGTGCCAGCAGCCCGTCCGGGGGGACACAAGAGACCCAGTACTTC.

The chain carries TRBV5-6 and TRBJ2-1; TRBD2 is a possible D gene (5 bases). V shed 1 base and J shed 3 bases, with 11 bases lying between them. The CDR3 runs 15 residues. The V gene's germline CDR1 is SGHDT and CDR2 YYEEEE. CDR3 DNA sequence: TGTGCCAGCAGCTTGATAGCTAGCTTCTACAATGAGCAGTTCTTC. This gives the protein CASSLIASFYNEQFF.

The chain uses TRBV11-2 and TRBJ1-4, with a possible D match to TRBD1 (6 bases). Germline-derived CDR1 and CDR2 are SGHAT and FQNNGV. Trimming removed 5 bases from V and 2 bases from J, with 18 bases in between. The CDR3 totals 17 residues. DNA of the CDR3: TGTGCCAGCAGCCCGGGAACCAGGACAGTCACTAATGAAAAACTGTTTTTT. Translation: CASSPGTRTVTNEKLFF.

V is TRBV3-1 (or the pseudogene TRBV3-2) and J is TRBJ2-2; 14 nucleotides align to TRBD2. This CDR3 comprises 17 residues. The germline V gene encodes CDR1 LGHDT and CDR2 YNNKEL (reference sequence). V shed 4 bases and J 7 bases; nucleotides not matched to a gene: 8. The CDR3 nucleotides are TGTGCCAGCAGCCGGGGGACTAGCGGGAGAGCGGACGGGGAGCTGTTTTTT. It translates to CASSRGTSGRADGELFF.

The chain employs TRBV28 and TRBJ1-2; a weak D match, TRBD1 (5 bases). Germline V lookup: CDR1 MDHEN, CDR2 SYDVKM. V was shortened by 5 bases and J by 7 bases, with 8 bases between the two germline ends. CDR3 length equals 11 residues. DNA of the CDR3: TGTGCCAGCAGTCCAGGGTCTGGCTACACCTTC. Its translation: CASSPGSGYTF.

In this sample, this clone turned up a few times. The chain employs TRBV7-9 and TRBJ2-5, with D uncertain. The germline gives CDR1 SEHNR, CDR2 FQNEAQ (reference sequence). CDR3 length: 11 residues. Trimming removed 4 bases from V and 5 bases from J, with 5 bases in between. CDR3 region: CASSSRETQYF. For the CDR3, the DNA is TGTGCCAGCAGCTCCCGGGAGACCCAGTACTTC. Full variable domain (rest looked up from reference TRBV7-9 and TRBJ2-5): DTGVSQNPRHKITKRGQNVTFRCDPISEHNRLYWYRQTLGQGPEFLTYFQNEAQLEKSRLLSDRFSAERPKGSFSTLEIQRTEQGDSAMYLCASSSRETQYFGPGTRLLVL.

The J gene is TRBJ1-4, the V gene TRBV4-3; D remains ambiguous. V was clipped by 1 base and J by 0 bases, with 9 bases between them. Germline V gene sequence: CDR1 LGHNA, CDR2 YSLEER. The CDR3 covers 16 residues. The CDR3 DNA is TGCGCCAGCAGCCAAGGGGCCGCTACAACTAATGAAAAACTGTTTTTT. It specifies CASSQGAATTNEKLFF.

This rearrangement joins TRBV5-4 to TRBJ2-2; 8 bases map to TRBD2. Germline CDR1 reads SGHNT; CDR2 reads YYREEE (reference sequence). J gave up 7 bases and V 0 bases, and 5 bases lay outside the gene matches. The CDR3 is 15 residues long. CDR3 protein: CASSLGPGRDGELFF. CDR3 coding DNA: TGTGCCAGCAGCTTGGGCCCCGGGAGGGACGGGGAGCTGTTTTTT.

The V gene is TRBV11-3, the J gene TRBJ2-5, with no clear D. V was shortened by 1 base and J by 4 bases, with 7 bases between the two germline ends. Germline lookup yields CDR1 SGHNT and CDR2 YENEEA. The CDR3 loop spans 13 amino acids. The CDR3 nucleotides are TGTGCCAGCAGCTTAGCGGGTGTAGAGACCCAGTACTTC. It codes for CASSLAGVETQYF.

This clone was seen just once. The chain is built from TRBV5-4 and TRBJ2-6; perhaps TRBD1 as D (6 bases). Trimming removed 4 bases from V and 5 bases from J, with 16 bases in between. In germline, CDR1 is SGHNT, CDR2 YYREEE (reference sequence). This CDR3 has 16 residues. CDR3 protein: CASSDTGLGWANVLTF. For the CDR3, the DNA is TGTGCCAGCAGCGACACAGGGTTGGGCTGGGCCAACGTCCTGACTTTC.

The V call is TRBV4-3, the J call TRBJ2-1; TRBD2 is a possible D gene (5 bases). From germline, CDR1 is LGHNA and CDR2 YSLEER. Trimming stripped 0 bases from V and 1 base from J, with 16 bases between. The CDR3 has 18 amino acids. The CDR3 DNA reads as TGCGCCAGCAGCCAAGATCTACTCGTGTCGGGATCCTACAATGAGCAGTTCTTC. Its protein product is CASSQDLLVSGSYNEQFF.

The chain combines TRBV7-9 with TRBJ2-1; maybe TRBD1 (6 bases). The CDR3 is made up of 15 amino acids. The germline V and J ends were trimmed by 7 bases and 0 bases, with 13 bases remaining between them. CDR1 is SEHNR and CDR2 is FQNEAQ in the germline V gene (reference sequence). CDR3 amino acids: CASTSGASSYNEQFF. The CDR3 DNA follows: TGTGCCAGCACCTCAGGGGCTAGCTCCTACAATGAGCAGTTCTTC.

This chain connects TRBV3-1 (or the pseudogene TRBV3-2) to TRBJ1-2; D not certain. This CDR3 has 14 amino acids. Germline CDR1 LGHDT, CDR2 YNNKEL (reference sequence). V lost 4 bases and J lost 3, with 12 bases in between. CDR3 sequence: CASSRVGIYYGYTF. CDR3 DNA: TGTGCCAGCAGCCGTGTCGGGATTTACTATGGCTACACCTTC.